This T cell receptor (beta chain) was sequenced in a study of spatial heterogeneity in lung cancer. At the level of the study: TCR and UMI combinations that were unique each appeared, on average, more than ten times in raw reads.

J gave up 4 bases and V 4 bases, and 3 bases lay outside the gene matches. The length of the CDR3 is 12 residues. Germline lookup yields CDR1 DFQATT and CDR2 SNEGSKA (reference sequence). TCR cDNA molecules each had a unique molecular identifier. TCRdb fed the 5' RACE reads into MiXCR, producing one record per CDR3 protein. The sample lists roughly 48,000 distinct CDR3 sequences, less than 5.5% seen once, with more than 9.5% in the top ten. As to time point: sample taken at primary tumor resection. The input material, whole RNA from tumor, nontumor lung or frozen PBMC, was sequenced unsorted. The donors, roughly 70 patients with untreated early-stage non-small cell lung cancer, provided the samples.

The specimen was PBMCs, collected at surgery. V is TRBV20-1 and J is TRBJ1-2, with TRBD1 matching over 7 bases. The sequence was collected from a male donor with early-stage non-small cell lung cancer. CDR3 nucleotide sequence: TGCAGTGCTAAGGGGACAGTCTATGGCTACACCTTC. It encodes CSAKGTVYGYTF.